The 24 T cell receptor beta chains below all came from one sample that was sequenced in a study of regulatory T cells in long-lasting Graves disease. CDR3-region Arm-PCR and iRepertoire HTBI primers produced the TCR beta libraries. In TCRdb, the multiplex PCR reads were re-called with MiXCR into one record per CDR3 protein. The data contain roughly 450,000 distinct CDR3 sequences, roughly 20% of them seen just once; the ten biggest clones take up 7% to 9.5%. Sample time point: persistent/refractory GD, antithyroid drugs over 5 years with positive TRAb. Isolated PBMC RNA provided the starting material for the TCR library. Sequences were derived from peripheral blood mononuclear cells (PBMCs), sampled when the disease was refractory, from a patient treated with antithyroid drugs. These receptors all stem from a female donor with Graves disease.

This clonotype has a handful of counts. This sequence joins TRBV7-3 and TRBJ2-6; D is perhaps TRBD2 (6 bases). Trimming shortened V by 7 bases and J by 4 bases, and 17 bases separated the two germline ends. Germline lookup yields CDR1 SGHTA and CDR2 FQGTGA. The length of the CDR3 is 16 residues. CDR3 sequence reads: CASTYIPGVGANVLTF. Here the CDR3 DNA reads TGTGCCAGCACTTACATACCGGGGGTCGGGGCCAACGTCCTGACTTTC.

This clonotype was counted between two and nine times. The rearrangement links TRBV14 to TRBJ2-7, with TRBD1 matching over 7 bases. CDR1 and CDR2 from the germline V gene are SGHDN and FVKESK. V lost 5 bases to trimming and J lost 4 bases; unmatched junction nucleotides: 8. The CDR3 has 14 amino acids. The CDR3 protein is CASSDRGPGYEQYF. Here the CDR3 DNA reads TGTGCCAGCAGCGATAGGGGGCCCGGATACGAGCAGTACTTC.

The chain joins TRBV14 to TRBJ2-7; 8 bases line up with TRBD1. V was clipped by 5 bases and J by 6 bases; unmatched bases: 6. This CDR3 is 13 amino acids long. Germline V gives CDR1 SGHDN, CDR2 FVKESK. CDR3 nucleotide sequence: TGTGCCAGCAGCTGGACAGGGTGGGCCGAGCAGTACTTC. It translates to CASSWTGWAEQYF.

Ten or more counts support this clonotype. The chain is built from TRBV11-2 and TRBJ2-7; a possible D gene is TRBD1 (6 bases). The CDR3 covers 14 residues. The V end lost 4 bases, the J end lost 6 bases, and 16 bases lay between the germline ends. Germline V gene lookup returns CDR1 SGHAT and CDR2 FQNNGV. In DNA, the CDR3 is TGTGCCAGCAGCTATCAGGGGCTCCCGGCCGAGCAGTACTTC. It codes for CASSYQGLPAEQYF.

This clonotype occurred a few times. The chain joins TRBV19 to TRBJ2-7; perhaps TRBD1 as D (5 bases). The CDR3 contains 13 residues. The V and J ends lost 3 bases and 3 bases respectively, with 9 bases between them. CDR1 is LNHDA, CDR2 SQIVND, per germline (reference sequence). DNA of the CDR3: TGTGCCAGTAGTATGACAGAGGACTACGAGCAGTACTTC. The encoded protein is CASSMTEDYEQYF.

This clonotype was seen at least ten times. The chain carries TRBV6-1 and TRBJ2-5, with unresolved D. The V gene lost 6 bases and the J gene lost 7 bases, with 12 bases spanning the gap. Germline V gives CDR1 MNHNS, CDR2 SASEGT. This CDR3 is 12 amino acids long. The CDR3 loop is CASRSPVGTQYF. In nucleotides, the CDR3 is TGTGCCAGCAGATCCCCCGTGGGGACCCAGTACTTC.

Many counts were recorded for this clonotype. The CDR3 DNA reads TGTGCCAGCAGCACCCTTGGGGGTGTCGAGCAGTACTTC. It translates to CASSTLGGVEQYF. The rearrangement uses TRBV2 and TRBJ2-7, with D tentatively TRBD1 or TRBD2 (5 bases each). This CDR3 comprises 13 residues. Between the trimmed V and J ends, which lost 6 bases and 6 bases, there was a span of 15 bases. Looked up from germline, CDR1 is SNHLY and CDR2 is FYNNEI.

This clonotype was observed at least ten times. CDR3 sequence reads: CASSRGSDSPLHF. CDR3 sequence (DNA): TGTGCCTCCTCGAGGGGGTCCGATTCACCCCTCCACTTT. This sequence joins TRBV30 and TRBJ1-6, with D possibly TRBD1 on 6 matching bases. V was cut by 7 bases and J by 8 bases, with 15 bases left in between. CDR1 is GTSNPN, CDR2 SVGIG, per germline (reference sequence). This CDR3 spans 13 amino acids.

This clonotype showed up many times. The chain employs TRBV11-2 and TRBJ2-7; TRBD1 matches at 7 bases. The CDR3 is 16 residues long. The J segment lost 5 bases and the V segment lost 5 bases, leaving 15 bases of the junction unmatched. The germline V gene has CDR1 SGHAT and CDR2 FQNNGV. The chain's CDR3 is CASSTYRGGSSHEQYF. Here the CDR3 DNA reads TGTGCCAGCAGCACCTACAGGGGCGGAAGTTCGCACGAGCAGTACTTC.

This clonotype was picked up a small number of times. The rearrangement links TRBV20-1 to TRBJ2-4; D unresolved. Germline assignment: CDR1 DFQATT and CDR2 SNEGSKA (reference sequence). CDR3 size: 17 residues. The ends were cut back, 2 bases at V and 0 bases at J, with 17 bases in the middle. CDR3 coding DNA: TGCAGTGCTAGAACCATTCGACTCGAGGTAGCCAAAAACATTCAGTACTTC. Translation: CSARTIRLEVAKNIQYF.

This clonotype was recorded many times. This chain uses TRBV27 with TRBJ1-2; maybe TRBD1 (6 bases). V was cut by 5 bases and J by 4 bases, with 20 bases left in between. The CDR3 extends over 16 amino acids. Germline CDR1 reads MNHEY; CDR2 reads SMNVEV (reference sequence). The chain's CDR3 is CASSHTTAAGAYGYTF. The CDR3 nucleotides read TGTGCCAGCAGTCACACGACGGCAGCGGGGGCCTATGGCTACACCTTC.

CDR3 nucleotides: TGTGCCAGTAGAGGGATCCAGGGGGCCAAAGAGACCCAGTACTTC. Translating it yields CASRGIQGAKETQYF. The gene calls are TRBV19 and TRBJ2-5; 8 bases map to TRBD1. CDR3 length: 15 amino acids. Trimming took 6 bases from V and 3 from J; bases not matched to a gene: 9. CDR1 is LNHDA, CDR2 SQIVND, per germline (reference sequence).

The chain recombines TRBV29-1 with TRBJ2-5, with 7 bases matching TRBD2. The junction had 6 bases not matched to a gene; V was cut back by 4 bases and J by 7 bases. This CDR3 contains 12 residues. Per germline, CDR1 SQVTM and CDR2 ANQGSEA. CDR3 bases: TGCAGCGTTGCGGGGGGAGAAGGGACCCAGTACTTC. Translating gives CSVAGGEGTQYF.

This clonotype was detected many times. V and J are TRBV9 and TRBJ1-6; 7 nucleotides match TRBD1. With V trimmed by 4 bases and J by 9 bases, 7 bases remained unmatched. Germline CDR1 reads SGDLS; CDR2 reads YYNGEE. There are 14 residues in the CDR3. The CDR3 nucleotides read TGTGCCAGCAGCCCCCACAGGGGAGGTTCACCCCTCCACTTT. This translates into CASSPHRGGSPLHF.

This clonotype was counted many times. The chain employs TRBV5-1 and TRBJ2-7, with D tentatively TRBD1 (6 bases). The CDR3 runs 15 residues. Trimming removed 3 bases at V and 2 bases at J, with 15 bases between. CDR1 SGHRS and CDR2 YFSETQ come from the germline V gene. This CDR3 reads CASSWTGTRTYEQYF. The CDR3 DNA reads as TGCGCCAGCAGCTGGACCGGGACAAGGACCTACGAGCAGTACTTC.

V and J are TRBV30 and TRBJ2-1; D gene unclear. The CDR3 sequence is 16 residues long. In germline, CDR1 is GTSNPN, CDR2 SVGIG (reference sequence). Trimming cost V 0 bases and J 0 bases, with 12 bases left between them. In nucleotides, the CDR3 is TGTGCCTGGAGTGTATTAGGTGGGCTCTCCTACAATGAGCAGTTCTTC. Residues: CAWSVLGGLSYNEQFF.

The V gene is TRBV5-1, the J gene TRBJ2-5; D gene ambiguous. The CDR3 consists of 13 residues. Deletions cut 0 bases from V and 3 bases from J, with 6 bases between. Germline-derived CDR1 and CDR2 are SGHRS and YFSETQ. Here the CDR3 reads CASSLARKETQYF. The CDR3 DNA is TGCGCCAGCAGCTTGGCCAGAAAAGAGACCCAGTACTTC.

V usage is TRBV6-5 and J usage is TRBJ2-2, with 7 bases matching TRBD1. V shed 2 bases and J 6 bases; nucleotides not matched to a gene: 9. The CDR3 spans 16 residues. Germline CDR1 MNHEY, CDR2 SVGAGI. In nucleotides, the CDR3 is TGTGCCAGCAGTTACGGTATTGGACAGGTCTCCGGGGAGCTGTTTTTT. Translating gives CASSYGIGQVSGELFF.

This clonotype turned up a few times. This chain links TRBV7-9 with TRBJ2-5, with TRBD2 matching 8 bases. This CDR3 is built from 18 residues. CDR1 SEHNR and CDR2 FQNEAQ come from the germline V gene (reference sequence). J gave up 7 bases and V 3 bases, and 19 bases lay outside the gene matches. CDR3 region: CASSLFREGLHPRGTQYF. CDR3 nucleotides: TGTGCCAGCAGCTTGTTCCGGGAGGGGTTACATCCCCGGGGGACCCAGTACTTC.

This clonotype showed up just a few times. The chain uses TRBV30 and TRBJ2-5, with D possibly TRBD2 on 5 matching bases. This CDR3 is built from 13 residues. Deletions cut 1 base from V and 4 bases from J, with 10 bases between. Germline V lookup: CDR1 GTSNPN, CDR2 SVGIG (reference sequence). The CDR3 DNA sequence: TGTGCCTGGAGTGCTGACTATAGAGAGACCCAGTACTTC. This translates into CAWSADYRETQYF.

The table lists this clonotype with a few counts. J is TRBJ1-1 and V is TRBV7-9, with D possibly being TRBD1 (5 bases). V was shortened by 4 bases and J by 0 bases, with 18 bases between the two germline ends. The CDR3 extends over 17 amino acids. Germline V CDR1 and CDR2: SEHNR, FQNEAQ (reference sequence). The CDR3 DNA reads TGTGCCAGCAGCTCGAGGGGCGGTAGTCAGTTGAACACTGAAGCTTTCTTT. It codes for CASSSRGGSQLNTEAFF.

This clonotype showed up many times. The gene calls are TRBV28 and TRBJ1-1, with a tentative D call TRBD1 (5 bases). The V and J ends lost 1 base and 1 base respectively, with 7 bases between them. Germline-derived CDR1 and CDR2 are MDHEN and SYDVKM. The length of the CDR3 is 14 residues. CDR3 DNA: TGTGCCAGCAGTTTATTGGACAAGAACACTGAAGCTTTCTTT. This gives the protein CASSLLDKNTEAFF.

This clonotype was detected many times. The genes are TRBV11-2 and TRBJ2-5; D possibly corresponds to TRBD2 (6 bases). The ends were cut back, 3 bases at V and 4 bases at J, with 9 bases in the middle. The germline CDR1 and CDR2 sequences are SGHAT and FQNNGV. The CDR3 runs to 13 residues. CDR3 protein: CASSLETRETQYF. The CDR3 DNA reads TGTGCCAGCAGCTTGGAGACTAGAGAGACCCAGTACTTC.

This clonotype was counted at least ten times. V and J are TRBV2 and TRBJ2-5; possible D gene TRBD1, 6 bases. Germline V lookup: CDR1 SNHLY, CDR2 FYNNEI. Trimming pared 4 bases from V and 3 bases from J, leaving 15 bases between. The CDR3 runs 15 residues. CDR3 sequence reads: CASSGLGQQEETQYF. CDR3 sequence (DNA): TGTGCCAGCAGTGGACTCGGACAGCAAGAAGAGACCCAGTACTTC.